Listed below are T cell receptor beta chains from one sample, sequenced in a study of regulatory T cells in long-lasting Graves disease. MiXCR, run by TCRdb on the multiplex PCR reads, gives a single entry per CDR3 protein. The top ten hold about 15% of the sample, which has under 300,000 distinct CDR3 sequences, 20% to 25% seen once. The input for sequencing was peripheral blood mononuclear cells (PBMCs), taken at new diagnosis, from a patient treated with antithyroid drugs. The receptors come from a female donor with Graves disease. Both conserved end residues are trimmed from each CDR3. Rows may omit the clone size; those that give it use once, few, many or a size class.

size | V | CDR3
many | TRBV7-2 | ASTAVQGAEQY
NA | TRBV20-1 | SARGSSGGVSYEQY
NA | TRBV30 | AWSSGTGGSYEQY
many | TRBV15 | ATSRVYGGRGSEQY
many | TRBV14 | ASSQDSREDNEQF
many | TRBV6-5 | ASSYGSLAGRVDTQY
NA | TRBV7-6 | ASSLGKAGGNQPQH
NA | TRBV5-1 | ASSFGDRVNYGYT
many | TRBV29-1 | SVEGGNAAKNIQY
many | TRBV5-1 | ASRSGTGANVLT
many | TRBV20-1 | SVGDPSTDTQY
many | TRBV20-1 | SAINRKSSTDTQY
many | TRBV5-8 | ASSAIRYSGNTIY
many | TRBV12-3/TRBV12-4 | ASSLPTGNTGELF
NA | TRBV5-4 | ASSFSLGVRYEQY
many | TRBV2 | ASLARDNSYEQY
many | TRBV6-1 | ASSHNTDHTEAF
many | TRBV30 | AWSVLGDTQY
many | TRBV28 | ASSLSNRGRDGYT
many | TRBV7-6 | ASSPTPQAKAGELF
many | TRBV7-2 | ASSYALADTQY
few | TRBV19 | ASSPRPASQVTAF
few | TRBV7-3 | ASSLKESSYNEQF
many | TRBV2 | ASSLDRYELNTEAF
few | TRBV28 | ASSLSGTQY